This passage covers 2 T cell receptor beta chains from one sample sequenced in a study of blood T cell repertoires in COVID-19. The assay was immunoSEQ multiplex PCR, and TCRdb's table has in-frame clones only and misses some. The table lists about 53,000 clones, 80% to 90% of them singletons. Sequenced input: peripheral blood. The receptors originated from a man aged 45 to 65 with acute or convalescent COVID-19.

The rearrangement links TRBV5-4 to TRBJ2-3, with TRBD2 as a possible D gene (6 bases). Germline assignment: CDR1 SGHNT and CDR2 YYREEE (reference sequence). V was trimmed by 7 bases and J by 4 bases, leaving 13 bases between them. The CDR3 extends over 13 amino acids. CDR3 sequence (DNA): TGTGCCAGCCCATCCGGGGGAGCAGATACGCAGTATTTT. Translated, it gives CASPSGGADTQYF.

The chain employs TRBV27 and TRBJ1-4, with D possibly TRBD1 on 6 matching bases. The germline V gene has CDR1 MNHEY and CDR2 SMNVEV (reference sequence). This CDR3 is 14 amino acids long. V was trimmed by 5 bases and J by 6 bases, leaving 13 bases between them. This chain's CDR3 is CASSIRGAHEKLFF. DNA for the CDR3: TGTGCCAGCAGTATCAGGGGAGCCCATGAAAAACTGTTTTTT. The variable domain in full, completed from reference TRBV27 and TRBJ1-4, reads EAQVTQNPRYLITVTGKKLTVTCSQNMNHEYMSWYRQDPGLGLRQIYYSMNVEVTDKGDVPEGYKVSRKEKRNFPLILESPSPNQTSLYFCASSIRGAHEKLFFGSGTQLSVL.